Following are 2 T cell receptor beta chains from one sample sequenced in a study of T-cell memory formation after mild COVID-19 (dated by TCRdb to the early 2020s). The library was made by 5' RACE. TCRdb shows the sequencer as Illumina NovaSeq 6000. Clones were called with MiXCR by TCRdb after fastp trimmed the public reads at Q25, and only in-frame beta chains were retained. All rows with the same CDR3 protein become a single entry with the most common DNA and genes. The sample table lists 350,000 to 400,000 distinct CDR3 sequences, 14% of them with a count of one. Of the sample, approximately 20% is held by the ten largest clones. The sample comprised PBMCs or a T cell subset sorted from them (not recorded which). Receptors were obtained from a young man who had mild COVID-19 (a few samples of this study predate the infection). The sample titles of this study are shuffled in the database, so cell type and time point are left out; the donor was told from shared clones.

The rearrangement links TRBV7-9 to TRBJ1-6; the D is unclear. Germline V gene lookup returns CDR1 SEHNR and CDR2 FQNEAQ (reference sequence). V was clipped by 5 bases and J by 7 bases, with 9 bases between them. This CDR3 has 13 amino acids. The CDR3: CASSPDGNSPLHF. The CDR3 DNA follows: TGTGCCAGCAGCCCTGACGGCAATTCACCCCTCCACTTT.

CDR3 loop: CASSVLPRLAGGADTQYF. For the CDR3, the DNA is TGTGCCAGCAGCGTCCTCCCGCGACTAGCGGGGGGGGCAGATACGCAGTATTTT. This chain uses TRBV9 with TRBJ2-3, with TRBD2 matching 14 bases. This CDR3 has 18 amino acids. Germline-derived CDR1 and CDR2 are SGDLS and YYNGEE. The V and J ends lost 2 bases and 4 bases, in that order; junction bases with no gene match: 9.